Each of the 31 T cell receptor beta chains below was sequenced from the same sample in a study of breast tumors, draining lymph nodes, adjacent tissues. Samples came from axillary lymph nodes draining the breast cancer. TCRdb called the multiplex PCR reads again in MiXCR, with one record for every CDR3 protein. The top ten clones hold 1% to 1.5% of a sample with 100,000 or so distinct CDR3 sequences, roughly 20% of them seen once. Sequenced: axillary lymph node tissue. These receptors were collected from a female donor with breast cancer. Some clones in this sample may be carry-over from other donors' samples.

The table lists this clonotype with many counts. The chain recombines TRBV20-1 with TRBJ1-5; no definite D call. CDR1 and CDR2 from the germline V gene are DFQATT and SNEGSKA (reference sequence). The CDR3 covers 10 residues. The V end lost 6 bases, the J end lost 9 bases, and 9 bases lay between the germline ends. The CDR3 DNA sequence: TGCAGTGCCGCACTACGGCCCCAGCATTTT. Amino acid sequence: CSAALRPQHF.

At least ten counts were recorded for this clonotype. The V call is TRBV27, the J call TRBJ1-2, with 8 positions matching TRBD1. With 8 bases clipped from V and 6 bases from J, the junction kept 14 bases outside the gene matches. The CDR3 runs 15 residues. Germline CDR1 reads MNHEY; CDR2 reads SMNVEV (reference sequence). This chain's CDR3 is CASRPTTGGLDGYTF. The CDR3 DNA is TGTGCCAGCCGCCCAACAACAGGGGGATTAGATGGCTACACCTTC.

A few counts support this clonotype. The chain uses TRBV27 and TRBJ2-1; D ambiguous. Germline loops: CDR1 MNHEY, CDR2 SMNVEV (reference sequence). The CDR3 has 12 residues. The ends were cut back, 2 bases at V and 6 bases at J, with 5 bases in the middle. The CDR3 DNA follows: TGTGCCAGCAGTTTAGAGCCCAATGAGCAGTTCTTC. Translating it yields CASSLEPNEQFF.

This clonotype was found many times. The chain couples TRBV11-2 to TRBJ1-2, with a possible D match to TRBD1 (5 bases). CDR1 and CDR2 (germline): SGHAT, FQNNGV. The CDR3 loop spans 13 amino acids. Trimming took 6 bases from V and 8 from J, leaving 16 bases between them. The DNA of the CDR3 is TGTGCCAGCAGTCTAGGGGCGGTTTCCGGCTACACCTTC. Translating it yields CASSLGAVSGYTF.

In its sample, this clonotype was seen many times. V usage is TRBV12-3 or TRBV12-4 and J usage is TRBJ2-5; D is possibly TRBD2 (6 bases). This CDR3 region has 14 residues. V was pared by 4 bases and J by 5 bases, with 14 bases between. In nucleotides, the CDR3 is TGTGCCAGCAGTTCGAACGGGGGAGACGAGACCCAGTACTTC. Its protein is CASSSNGGDETQYF.

This clonotype has a count of ten or more. The rearrangement joins TRBV18 to TRBJ2-7; 10 positions agree with TRBD2. This CDR3 has 12 residues. Trimming cost V 5 bases and J 10 bases; bases outside gene matches: 5. The germline V gene encodes CDR1 KGHSH and CDR2 LQKENI. The CDR3, as DNA: TGTGCCAGCTCAAAACTAGCGGGATTCCAGTACTTC. Translating it yields CASSKLAGFQYF.

As to this clonotype: A much more abundant neighbour one base away suggests this may be a read error. The chain combines TRBV19 with TRBJ1-4, with D possibly TRBD1 on 5 matching bases. The CDR3 covers 15 residues. Germline lookup yields CDR1 LNHDA and CDR2 SQIVND (reference sequence). The CDR3 reads CAGSIQTGPNEKLFF. The CDR3, as DNA: TGTGCCGGTAGTATACAAACAGGTCCTAATGAAAAACTGTTTTTT.

The chain has TRBV28 and TRBJ1-4; TRBD1 matches 7 bases. Germline CDR1 MDHEN, CDR2 SYDVKM. The CDR3 consists of 14 residues. Germline trimming cut 5 bases from V and 7 bases from J; bases unmatched to any gene: 7. CDR3 loop: CASSRGGRGEKLFF. CDR3 sequence (DNA): TGTGCCAGCAGTCGAGGGGGCAGGGGTGAAAAACTGTTTTTT. The variable domain in full, completed from reference TRBV28 and TRBJ1-4, reads DVKVTQSSRYLVKRTGEKVFLECVQDMDHENMFWYRQDPGLGLRLIYFSYDVKMKEKGDIPEGYSVSREKKERFSLILESASTNQTSMYLCASSRGGRGEKLFFGSGTQLSVL.

This clonotype has at least ten counts. This chain uses TRBV20-1 with TRBJ2-7; D may be TRBD2 (6 bases). Per germline, CDR1 DFQATT and CDR2 SNEGSKA (reference sequence). The CDR3 consists of 15 residues. V lost 0 bases, J lost 7 bases, and 19 bases lay in between. CDR3 sequence: CSARDRLVSAGEQYF. The CDR3 DNA reads TGCAGTGCTAGAGACCGACTAGTCTCCGCGGGGGAGCAGTACTTC.

About this clonotype: A much larger clone sits a single nucleotide away, making a read error possible. V is TRBV15 and J is TRBJ1-5, with a weak D call TRBD1 (6 bases). CDR3 length: 14 residues. Germline assignment: CDR1 LNHNV and CDR2 YYDKDF (reference sequence). CDR3 sequence reads: CATRPGQTVQPQQF. CDR3 coding DNA: TGTGCCACCAGACCAGGACAGACGGTACAGCCCCAGCAGTTT.

This clonotype was observed many times. V usage is TRBV20-1 and J usage is TRBJ2-5; 11 nucleotides line up with TRBD2. The germline V gene has CDR1 DFQATT and CDR2 SNEGSKA (reference sequence). The CDR3 is made up of 18 amino acids. V was pared by 3 bases and J by 10 bases, with 22 bases of the junction left unmatched. CDR3 loop: CSARGGTSGSAIARGQYF. CDR3 bases: TGCAGTGCTAGGGGCGGAACTAGCGGGAGCGCGATAGCAAGGGGCCAGTACTTC.

This clonotype was picked up many times. The rearrangement joins TRBV20-1 to TRBJ1-2; no firm D call. The CDR3 totals 11 residues. V lost 4 bases to trimming and J lost 7 bases, with 10 bases between them. Germline V gene sequence: CDR1 DFQATT, CDR2 SNEGSKA (reference sequence). CDR3 loop: CSATFTGGYTF. Written as DNA, the CDR3 is TGCAGTGCTACGTTTACCGGTGGCTACACCTTC.

In its sample, this clonotype was seen once. As DNA, the CDR3 is TGTGCCAGCGGGCTGGGCACTGAAGCTTTCTTT. This sequence encodes CASGLGTEAFF. The genes are TRBV6-1 and TRBJ1-1; no firm D call. Trimming took off 8 bases at V and 4 bases at J, with 8 bases between the two ends. This CDR3 spans 11 amino acids. Germline V gene data show CDR1 as MNHNS and CDR2 as SASEGT.

This clonotype was seen repeatedly, ten times or more. The chain recombines TRBV4-2 with TRBJ1-4, with TRBD1 matching 9 bases. CDR1 and CDR2 from the germline V gene are LGHNA and YNFKEQ. The CDR3 spans 15 residues. V gave up 5 bases and J gave up 8 bases; unmatched junction bases: 9. The CDR3 DNA reads as TGTGCCAGCAGCTCCTCCGGGACAGGGAGGGAAAAACTGTTTTTT. It encodes CASSSSGTGREKLFF.

This clonotype was seen repeatedly, ten times or more. The chain uses TRBV5-1 and TRBJ2-1, with D maybe TRBD1 (6 bases). This CDR3 is built from 15 residues. V lost 4 bases and J lost 0, with 11 bases in between. The germline CDR1 and CDR2 sequences are SGHRS and YFSETQ. DNA for the CDR3: TGCGCCAGCAGCCCGGGACAAAGCTCCTACAATGAGCAGTTCTTC. Its protein is CASSPGQSSYNEQFF.

This clonotype was found many times. The genes are TRBV30 and TRBJ1-2; D remains unclear. Per the germline V gene, CDR1 is GTSNPN and CDR2 is SVGIG (reference sequence). The ends were cut back, 3 bases at V and 4 bases at J, with 6 bases in the middle. The CDR3 has 11 residues. CDR3 in DNA: TGTGCCTGGAGCCCCGGCTATGGCTACACCTTC. Translating gives CAWSPGYGYTF.

V gene TRBV6-4 combines with J gene TRBJ2-2, with D possibly being TRBD1 (5 bases). Germline V lookup: CDR1 MRHNA, CDR2 SNTAGT. Trimming removed 5 bases at V and 4 bases at J, with 8 bases between. The CDR3 is made up of 13 amino acids. The CDR3 loop reads CASSLGATGELFF. The CDR3 DNA follows: TGTGCCAGCAGTTTAGGGGCCACCGGGGAGCTGTTTTTT.

Remarks on this clonotype: With a much larger clone just one base away, this may be a read error. In DNA form, the CDR3 reads TGCAGTGCTAGAGATAGAGCTAATGGAAAACTGTTTTTT. This codes for CSARDRANGKLFF. The chain is built from TRBV20-1 and TRBJ1-4; D is undetermined. This CDR3 spans 13 amino acids. Germline-derived CDR1 and CDR2 are DFQATT and SNEGSKA (reference sequence).

Ten or more counts support this clonotype. The J gene is TRBJ2-1, the V gene TRBV11-3, with 10 positions matching TRBD1. This CDR3 comprises 12 residues. The germline CDR1 and CDR2 sequences are SGHNT and YENEEA. V was pared by 8 bases and J by 6 bases, with 1 base of the junction left unmatched. The CDR3 DNA sequence: TGTGCCAGCGGGACAGGGGCCAATGAGCAGTTCTTC. Translated, it gives CASGTGANEQFF. The full variable domain, with the rest looked up from reference TRBV11-3 and TRBJ2-1, is EAGVVQSPRYKIIEKKQPVAFWCNPISGHNTLYWYLQNLGQGPELLIRYENEEAVDDSQLPKDRFSAERLKGVDSTLKIQPAELGDSAVYLCASGTGANEQFFGPGTRLTVL.

At least ten counts were recorded for this clonotype. V gene TRBV5-1 combines with J gene TRBJ2-1, with 15 bases lining up with TRBD2. V lost 4 bases to trimming and J lost 8 bases; unmatched junction nucleotides: 7. This CDR3 is 16 amino acids long. CDR1 is SGHRS and CDR2 is YFSETQ in the germline V gene. The CDR3 nucleotides are TGCGCCAGCAGCGGCGCTCGGACTAGCGGGGGGGATGAGCAGTTCTTC. Its translation: CASSGARTSGGDEQFF. The variable domain in full, completed from reference TRBV5-1 and TRBJ2-1, reads KAGVTQTPRYLIKTRGQQVTLSCSPISGHRSVSWYQQTPGQGLQFLFEYFSETQRNKGNFPGRFSGRQFSNSRSEMNVSTLELGDSALYLCASSGARTSGGDEQFFGPGTRLTVL.

This clonotype was recorded at least ten times. The chain carries TRBV4-1 and TRBJ2-1, with 7 bases aligning to TRBD2. V shed 2 bases and J 4 bases; nucleotides not matched to a gene: 8. CDR1 MGHRA and CDR2 YSYEKL come from the germline V gene. The CDR3 extends over 16 amino acids. The CDR3 region has the DNA TGCGCCAGCAGCCAACTAGCGGTTGTTTTTTACAATGAGCAGTTCTTC. It translates to CASSQLAVVFYNEQFF.

This clonotype showed up many times. V gene TRBV2 combines with J gene TRBJ2-7; no firm D call. CDR3 length: 14 amino acids. CDR1 is SNHLY, CDR2 FYNNEI, per germline. Trimming removed 3 bases at V and 3 bases at J, with 12 bases between. The CDR3 is CASSDIPTHYEQYF. CDR3 nucleotides: TGTGCCAGCAGTGATATTCCAACGCACTACGAGCAGTACTTC.

On this clonotype: This may be a read error: a much more frequent sequence differs by one nucleotide. The J gene is TRBJ1-2, the V gene TRBV18; D ambiguous. The V gene's germline CDR1 is KGHSH and CDR2 LQKENI. The CDR3 runs 12 residues. CDR3 in DNA: TGTGCCAGCTCACCACGAGAAGGAGGGCCGGCCTTC. Protein sequence: CASSPREGGPAF.

Of note for this clonotype: A much bigger clone sits one base away, suggesting this may be a read error. The rearrangement joins TRBV11-2 to TRBJ2-1; 9 nucleotides align to TRBD2. CDR3 length: 17 amino acids. Germline V lookup: CDR1 SGHAT, CDR2 FQNNGV. The DNA for the CDR3 is TGTGCCAGCAGCTTATTTCGCCAGGCTAGCGGGAATAATGAGCAGTCCTTC. It is translated as CASSLFRQASGNNEQSF.

The table lists this clonotype with many counts. The J gene is TRBJ1-6, the V gene TRBV20-1; no definite D call. Germline V gives CDR1 DFQATT, CDR2 SNEGSKA (reference sequence). Trimming took off 2 bases at V and 2 bases at J, with 7 bases between the two ends. The CDR3 is 14 residues long. The CDR3 region is CSARKTAYNSPLHF. The CDR3 DNA follows: TGCAGTGCTAGAAAAACAGCCTATAATTCACCCCTCCACTTT.

This clonotype has ten or more counts. This chain links TRBV5-4 with TRBJ2-3; D gene uncertain. V was shortened by 1 base and J by 2 bases, with 5 bases between the two germline ends. This CDR3 comprises 13 residues. From germline, CDR1 is SGHNT and CDR2 YYREEE (reference sequence). The CDR3 nucleotides read TGTGCCAGCAGCTTGAAGCACACAGATACGCAGTATTTT. Translating it yields CASSLKHTDTQYF.

Of note for this clonotype: This may be a read error, as it is one base from a much larger clone. The gene calls are TRBV11-2 and TRBJ1-4; 8 bases align to TRBD1. In germline, CDR1 is SGHAT, CDR2 FQNNGV. CDR3 length: 18 residues. The CDR3 loop reads CASSLDPPTRGPNGKLFF. Here the CDR3 DNA reads TGTGCCAGCAGCTTAGATCCCCCCACCAGGGGGCCTAATGGAAAACTGTTTTTT.

The chain joins TRBV12-3 or TRBV12-4 to TRBJ1-1, with D perhaps matching TRBD1 (5 bases). V gave up 2 bases and J gave up 3 bases, with 13 bases separating them. This CDR3 spans 15 amino acids. In nucleotides, the CDR3 is TGTGCCAGCAGTTTATTTAGGGGCAGGGACACTGAAGCTTTCTTT. Its translation is CASSLFRGRDTEAFF.

This clonotype was found many times. The rearrangement uses TRBV5-4 and TRBJ2-3; 13 bases align to TRBD2. This CDR3 spans 18 amino acids. The germline V gene has CDR1 SGHNT and CDR2 YYREEE (reference sequence). The V and J ends lost 4 bases and 3 bases, in that order; junction bases with no gene match: 11. As DNA, the CDR3 is TGTGCCAGCAGCCCGGGACTAGCGGGAATGTTAGTTACAGATACGCAGTATTTT. It yields the protein CASSPGLAGMLVTDTQYF. Full variable domain (outside the CDR3, taken from reference TRBV5-4 and TRBJ2-3): ETGVTQSPTHLIKTRGQQVTLRCSSQSGHNTVSWYQQALGQGPQFIFQYYREEENGRGNFPPRFSGLQFPNYSSELNVNALELDDSALYLCASSPGLAGMLVTDTQYFGPGTRLTVL.

The chain uses TRBV6-2 or TRBV6-3 and TRBJ2-5; no reliable D call. Trimming pared 8 bases from V and 5 bases from J, leaving 9 bases between. The germline V gene encodes CDR1 MNHEY and CDR2 SVGEGT. This CDR3 spans 11 amino acids. CDR3 sequence reads: CASETWETQYF. CDR3 in DNA: TGTGCCAGCGAGACCTGGGAGACCCAGTACTTC.

This clonotype was counted many times. The genes are TRBV15 and TRBJ2-7; D possibly corresponds to TRBD2 (5 bases). This CDR3 is built from 16 residues. The germline V and J ends were trimmed by 0 bases and 3 bases, with 15 bases remaining between them. Germline CDR1 and CDR2: LNHNV and YYDKDF (reference sequence). The CDR3 here is CATSRDRASRNYEQYF. The CDR3 DNA is TGTGCCACCAGCAGAGATCGGGCTAGCAGAAACTACGAGCAGTACTTC.